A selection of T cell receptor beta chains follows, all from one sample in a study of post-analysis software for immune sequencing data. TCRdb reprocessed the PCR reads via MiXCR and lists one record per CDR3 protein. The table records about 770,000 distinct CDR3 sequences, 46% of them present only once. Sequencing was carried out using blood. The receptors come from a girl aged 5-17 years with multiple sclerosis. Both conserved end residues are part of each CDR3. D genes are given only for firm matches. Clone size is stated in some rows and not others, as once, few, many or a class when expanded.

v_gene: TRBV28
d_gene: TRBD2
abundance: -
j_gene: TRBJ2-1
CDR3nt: TGTGCCAGCAGACCTAGCGGGAGGACGTACAATGAGCAGTTCTTC
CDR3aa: CASRPSGRTYNEQFF

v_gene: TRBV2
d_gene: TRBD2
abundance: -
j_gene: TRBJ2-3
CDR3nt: TGTGCCAGCAGTGATTTGACTAGCGGGAGGGCCATAGGAGATACGCAGTATTTT
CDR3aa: CASSDLTSGRAIGDTQYF

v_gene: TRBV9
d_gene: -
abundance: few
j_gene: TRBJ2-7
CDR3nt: TGTGCCAGCAGCGTAGAAATGGGGGCCAGCCCCTACGAGCAGTACTTC
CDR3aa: CASSVEMGASPYEQYF

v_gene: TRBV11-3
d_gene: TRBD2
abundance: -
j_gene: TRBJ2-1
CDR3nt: TGTGCCAGCAGTTTAGAATTAAGACTAGCGGGAGTTGGGAATGAGCAGTTCTTC
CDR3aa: CASSLELRLAGVGNEQFF

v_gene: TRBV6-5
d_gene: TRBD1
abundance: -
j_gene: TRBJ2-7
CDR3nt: TGTGCCAGCAGTTACTCACAGGGGCTGACCTACGAGCAGTACTTC
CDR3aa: CASSYSQGLTYEQYF

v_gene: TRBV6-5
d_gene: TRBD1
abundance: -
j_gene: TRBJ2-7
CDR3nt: TGTGCCAGCGGGACAGGGGGCTCCTACGAGCAGTACTTC
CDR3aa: CASGTGGSYEQYF

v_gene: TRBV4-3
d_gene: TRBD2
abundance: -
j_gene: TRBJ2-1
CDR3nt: TGCGCCAGCAGCCATCTAGCGGGATCGTCCTACAATGAGCAGTTCTTC
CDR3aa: CASSHLAGSSYNEQFF

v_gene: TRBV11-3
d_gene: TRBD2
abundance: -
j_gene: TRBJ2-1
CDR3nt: TGTGCCAGCAGCGCCTTTAGCGGGACCTACAATGAGCAGTTCTTC
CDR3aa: CASSAFSGTYNEQFF

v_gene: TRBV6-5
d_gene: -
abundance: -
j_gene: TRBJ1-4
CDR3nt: TGTGCCAGCAGAGAGGGAGGAGGTGAAAAACTGTTTTTT
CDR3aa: CASREGGGEKLFF

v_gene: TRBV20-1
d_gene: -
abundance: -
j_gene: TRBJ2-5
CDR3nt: TGCAGTGCCCTGGGACACAAAGAGACCCAGTACTTC
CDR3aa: CSALGHKETQYF

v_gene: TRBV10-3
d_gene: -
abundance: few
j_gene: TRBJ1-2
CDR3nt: TGTGCCATCAGTGAGTCGGACGGCTATGGCTACACCTTC
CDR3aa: CAISESDGYGYTF

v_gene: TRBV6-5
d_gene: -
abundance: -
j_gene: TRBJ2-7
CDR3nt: TGTGCCAGCACCGCAAGGGGCGGTCTATACGCCTACGAGCAGTACTTC
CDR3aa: CASTARGGLYAYEQYF

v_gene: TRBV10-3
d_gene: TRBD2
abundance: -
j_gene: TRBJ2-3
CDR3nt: TGTGCCATCAGTGAGTCGATCGGGACTAGCAACACAGATACGCAGTATTTT
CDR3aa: CAISESIGTSNTDTQYF

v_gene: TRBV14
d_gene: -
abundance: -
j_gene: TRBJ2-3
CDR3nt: TGTGCCAGCAGTCTGGGTTTCGGGATCGCAGATACGCAGTATTTT
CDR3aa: CASSLGFGIADTQYF

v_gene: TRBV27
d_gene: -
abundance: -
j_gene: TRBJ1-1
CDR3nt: TGTGCCAGCAGTCCCCCCGAGCACACTGAAGCTTTCTTT
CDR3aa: CASSPPEHTEAFF

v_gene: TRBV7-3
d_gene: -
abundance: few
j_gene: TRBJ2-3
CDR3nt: TGTGCCAGCAGCCCCGACCACGATCCAGATACGCAGTATTTT
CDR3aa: CASSPDHDPDTQYF

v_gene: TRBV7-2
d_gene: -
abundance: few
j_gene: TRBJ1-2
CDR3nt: TGTGCCAGCAGCCGGACGGTCAAAGGCTACACCTTC
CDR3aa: CASSRTVKGYTF

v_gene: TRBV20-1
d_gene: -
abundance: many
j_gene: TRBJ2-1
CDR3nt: TGCAGTGCTCCGGACACTCTAAAGGGGAACAATGAGCAGTTCTTC
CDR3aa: CSAPDTLKGNNEQFF

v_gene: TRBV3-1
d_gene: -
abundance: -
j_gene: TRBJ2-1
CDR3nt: TGTGCCAGCAGCCAAGCAAGAGGCTCCTACAATGAGCAGTTCTTC
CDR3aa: CASSQARGSYNEQFF